Following are 31 T cell receptor beta chains from one sample sequenced in a study of T cell responses to AZD1222 COVID-19 vaccine (dated by TCRdb to the early 2020s). Library creation used the immunoSEQ multiplex PCR assay. Imported from immuneACCESS, the table was reduced by TCRdb to in-frame sequences with V and J called. These copies leave out some clones; in studies compared against another copy, an unresolved V gene accounts for under half, and the cause of the remainder is not known. The sample table lists 150,000 or so clones, 70% to 90% of them with a count of one. Of the sample, more than 4% falls within the top ten clones. The time point label for this specimen denotes: about 28 days (+/-7) after the second vaccine dose. Read against the paper, the sample's treatment or condition label means: meningococcal conjugate vaccine given as trial control. The specimen was peripheral blood, collected 28 days after the second dose of the MenACWY control vaccine. Every receptor here comes from an adult who received the MenACWY meningococcal vaccine as a control.

In nucleotides, the CDR3 is TGCAGCGTTGCCGGGGAGTTTATGGAGACCCAGTACTTC. Translated: CSVAGEFMETQYF. This sequence joins TRBV29-1 and TRBJ2-5, with D possibly matching TRBD2 (5 bases). CDR1 is SQVTM, CDR2 ANQGSEA, per germline. The CDR3 sequence is 13 residues long. V was clipped by 4 bases and J by 5 bases, with 14 bases between them.

The rearrangement links TRBV7-8 to TRBJ2-7; 10 bases are a match to TRBD1. The J segment lost 5 bases and the V segment lost 5 bases, leaving 6 bases of the junction unmatched. The CDR3 has 14 residues. Germline CDR1 is SGHVS and CDR2 is FQNEAQ. This CDR3 is CASSADRGQNEQYF. CDR3 nucleotides: TGTGCCAGCAGCGCCGACAGGGGGCAAAACGAGCAGTACTTC.

As DNA, the CDR3 is TGTGCCAGCAGCTTAGAAGGCCTCTCAAGCGGACTCGTCCTCTATGGCTACACCTTC. Translating it yields CASSLEGLSSGLVLYGYTF. This rearrangement joins TRBV7-2 to TRBJ1-2; D is ambiguous. This CDR3 is 19 amino acids long. Trimming left V 1 base short and J 4 bases short, with 25 bases between. Germline CDR1 and CDR2: SGHTA and FQGNSA.

This sequence joins TRBV11-2 and TRBJ2-7; maybe TRBD2 (5 bases). Between the trimmed V and J ends, which lost 3 bases and 4 bases, there was a span of 7 bases. Per germline, CDR1 SGHAT and CDR2 FQNNGV. CDR3 length: 12 amino acids. CDR3 nucleotide sequence: TGTGCCAGCAGCTTTGAGGGATACGAGCAGTACTTC. Translating gives CASSFEGYEQYF.

V gene TRBV6-5 combines with J gene TRBJ2-7; 8 nucleotides line up with TRBD2. Germline V gene sequence: CDR1 MNHEY, CDR2 SVGAGI. The CDR3 is 15 residues long. Trimming removed 7 bases from V and 5 bases from J; junction bases left unmatched: 13. CDR3: CASTTAGAGDHEQYF. The CDR3 nucleotides read TGTGCCAGCACCACCGCGGGAGCGGGAGACCACGAGCAGTACTTC.

A few counts support this clone. This chain uses TRBV2 with TRBJ2-7; 8 bases match TRBD1. The germline gives CDR1 SNHLY, CDR2 FYNNEI. V shed 6 bases and J 6 bases; nucleotides not matched to a gene: 4. The CDR3 sequence is 12 residues long. The CDR3 protein is CASSATGGEQYF. For the CDR3, the DNA is TGTGCCAGCAGCGCCACAGGGGGCGAGCAGTACTTC.

This rearrangement joins TRBV7-9 to TRBJ1-5, with 8 bases lining up with TRBD1. From germline, CDR1 is SEHNR and CDR2 FQNEAQ (reference sequence). V was clipped by 3 bases and J by 5 bases; unmatched bases: 15. The CDR3 extends over 18 amino acids. CDR3 residues: CASSFSGGGTGGYQPQHF. The CDR3 nucleotides read TGTGCCAGCAGCTTTAGTGGGGGTGGAACAGGGGGATATCAGCCCCAGCATTTT.

The CDR3 bases are TGTGCCAGCAGCCGTTCCGACAGCGTCAGTGGTGAACTGTTTTTT. Its protein is CASSRSDSVSGELFF. The V call is TRBV3-1 (or the pseudogene TRBV3-2), the J call TRBJ1-4; the D gene is possibly TRBD1 (5 bases). The CDR3 runs to 15 residues. The V end lost 4 bases, the J end lost 12 bases, and 21 bases lay between the germline ends. Germline V gene lookup returns CDR1 LGHDT and CDR2 YNNKEL (reference sequence).

J is TRBJ2-1 and V is TRBV19; TRBD2 is a possible D gene (6 bases). Germline CDR1 is LNHDA and CDR2 is SQIVND (reference sequence). This CDR3 spans 12 amino acids. Trimming removed 2 bases from V and 15 bases from J, with 14 bases in between. The CDR3 loop reads CASSISAGRTFF. The DNA for the CDR3 is TGTGCCAGTAGTATATCGGCGGGAAGGACGTTCTTC.

The genes are TRBV9 and TRBJ2-1; D is perhaps TRBD2 (5 bases). This CDR3 has 16 amino acids. V gave up 4 bases and J gave up 2 bases, with 16 bases separating them. Per the germline V gene, CDR1 is SGDLS and CDR2 is YYNGEE. The CDR3 nucleotides are TGTGCCAGCAGCCCGTCAATAGCGACAACCTACAATGAGCAGTTCTTC. Its protein product is CASSPSIATTYNEQFF.

The V and J genes are TRBV7-8 and TRBJ1-5, with TRBD1 as a possible D gene (5 bases). There are 15 residues in the CDR3. CDR1 is SGHVS and CDR2 is FQNEAQ in the germline V gene. Trimming removed 10 bases at V and 5 bases at J, with 21 bases between. The CDR3 bases are TGTGCCACACTCGACAGTTTGCGGGCCGATCAGCCCCAGCATTTT. It is translated as CATLDSLRADQPQHF.

The chain links TRBV27 to TRBJ2-7; 8 nucleotides line up with TRBD2. The V segment lost 0 bases and the J segment 3 bases; nucleotides outside the gene matches: 4. Germline V gene sequence: CDR1 MNHEY, CDR2 SMNVEV (reference sequence). CDR3 length equals 15 residues. This CDR3 reads CASSLSAGGLYEQYF. CDR3 sequence (DNA): TGTGCCAGCAGTTTATCCGCGGGAGGCCTCTACGAGCAGTACTTC.

The chain combines TRBV28 with TRBJ2-7; tentative D call: TRBD1 (6 bases). V lost 4 bases and J 3 bases, leaving 16 bases between the germline ends. The CDR3 has 15 residues. The germline V gene encodes CDR1 MDHEN and CDR2 SYDVKM. The CDR3 region is CASSSTTGTLYEQYF. CDR3 sequence (DNA): TGTGCCAGCAGTTCGACCACAGGGACCCTCTACGAGCAGTACTTC.

The rearrangement uses TRBV7-9 and TRBJ2-7; 8 bases are shared with TRBD1. V dropped 1 base and J dropped 3; count of bases not matched to a gene: 2. The CDR3 runs to 14 residues. Germline V gene sequence: CDR1 SEHNR, CDR2 FQNEAQ (reference sequence). This CDR3 is CASSLGTGIYEQYF. The DNA for the CDR3 is TGTGCCAGCAGCTTAGGGACAGGGATCTACGAGCAGTACTTC.

The CDR3 sequence: CAISDPYQPQHF. In nucleotides, the CDR3 is TGTGCCATCAGTGATCCTTATCAGCCCCAGCATTTT. The V call is TRBV10-3, the J call TRBJ1-5, with D uncertain. The V end lost 3 bases, the J end lost 5 bases, and 5 bases lay between the germline ends. The CDR3 has 12 residues. The germline CDR1 and CDR2 sequences are ENHRY and SYGVKD.

The rearrangement links TRBV30 to TRBJ2-7; 9 positions match TRBD1. The CDR3 runs to 15 residues. V was clipped by 1 base and J by 7 bases; unmatched bases: 11. The germline CDR1 and CDR2 sequences are GTSNPN and SVGIG (reference sequence). The chain's CDR3 is CAWSEDTGQGKEQYF. Written as DNA, the CDR3 is TGTGCCTGGAGTGAGGATACGGGACAGGGTAAAGAGCAGTACTTC.

The V call is TRBV5-5, the J call TRBJ1-4; TRBD1 might be the D (6 bases). Germline CDR1 SGHKS, CDR2 YYEKEE (reference sequence). This CDR3 is 13 amino acids long. Trimming took off 7 bases at V and 10 bases at J, with 17 bases between the two ends. The CDR3 sequence: CASSYIEGVKLFF. CDR3 bases: TGTGCCAGCTCCTATATAGAGGGGGTAAAACTGTTTTTT.

The chain carries TRBV30 and TRBJ1-1; 8 bases are shared with TRBD1. Germline CDR1 GTSNPN, CDR2 SVGIG (reference sequence). The CDR3 totals 14 residues. The V segment lost 3 bases and the J segment 1 base; nucleotides outside the gene matches: 4. The CDR3 region has the DNA TGTGCCTGGAGCCCCGGACAGGGGAACACTGAAGCTTTCTTT. This codes for CAWSPGQGNTEAFF.

This chain links TRBV24-1 with TRBJ1-2; 9 bases are shared with TRBD1. This CDR3 is 15 amino acids long. CDR1 KGHDR and CDR2 SFDVKD come from the germline V gene. Trimming at V came to 4 bases and at J to 1 base, leaving 3 bases not matched to a gene. CDR3: CATSDWTGVNYGYTF. For the CDR3, the DNA is TGTGCCACCAGTGACTGGACAGGGGTTAACTATGGCTACACCTTC.

This clone appeared a single time. This chain links TRBV30 with TRBJ2-7; TRBD2 matches 7 bases. CDR3 length: 11 residues. The trim removed 4 bases at V and 4 bases at J, leaving 1 base unmatched. CDR1 is GTSNPN, CDR2 SVGIG, per germline (reference sequence). CDR3 amino acids: CAWTSGYEQYF. For the CDR3, the DNA is TGTGCCTGGACTAGCGGATACGAGCAGTACTTC. Full variable domain (remainder filled in from reference TRBV30 and TRBJ2-7): SQTIHQWPATLVQPVGSPLSLECTVEGTSNPNLYWYRQAAGRGLQLLFYSVGIGQISSEVPQNLSASRPQDRQFILSSKKLLLSDSGFYLCAWTSGYEQYFGPGTRLTVT.

This rearrangement joins TRBV18 to TRBJ2-7; 8 bases are shared with TRBD1. The CDR3 is made up of 16 amino acids. After removal of 0 bases from V and 3 bases from J, the junction contained 7 bases not matched to a gene. CDR1 and CDR2 (germline): KGHSH, LQKENI. The CDR3: CASSPPTGTGDYEQYF. The DNA of the CDR3 is TGTGCCAGCTCACCACCGACCGGGACAGGAGACTACGAGCAGTACTTC.

This chain joins TRBV9 and TRBJ2-3, with a weak D call TRBD2 (6 bases). CDR3 size: 14 residues. The ends were cut back, 3 bases at V and 6 bases at J, with 14 bases in the middle. Germline CDR1 reads SGDLS; CDR2 reads YYNGEE. The CDR3 is CASSGERAGDTQYF. CDR3 bases: TGTGCCAGCAGCGGGGAGCGGGCGGGGGATACGCAGTATTTT.

V usage is TRBV3-1 (or the pseudogene TRBV3-2) and J usage is TRBJ2-7, with TRBD1 matching 10 bases. With V trimmed by 3 bases and J by 2 bases, 4 bases remained unmatched. The CDR3 covers 15 residues. CDR1 is LGHDT, CDR2 YNNKEL, per germline (reference sequence). This chain's CDR3 is CASSHEGTGAYEQYF. The DNA for the CDR3 is TGTGCCAGCAGCCACGAGGGGACAGGGGCCTACGAGCAGTACTTC.

The chain carries TRBV28 and TRBJ2-1; no definite D call. The germline V gene encodes CDR1 MDHEN and CDR2 SYDVKM. Trimming left V 3 bases short and J 5 bases short, with 11 bases between. The length of the CDR3 is 14 residues. The CDR3 sequence is CASSFFPKDNEQFF. The CDR3 nucleotides are TGTGCCAGCAGTTTCTTTCCGAAGGACAATGAGCAGTTCTTC.

The chain employs TRBV30 and TRBJ2-2; D uncertain. The CDR3 sequence is 12 residues long. The germline CDR1 and CDR2 sequences are GTSNPN and SVGIG (reference sequence). The germline V and J ends were trimmed by 4 bases and 12 bases, with 15 bases remaining between them. CDR3 nucleotides: TGTGCCTGGACCCTAGTAGGGCCCAAGCTGTTTTTT. Amino acid sequence: CAWTLVGPKLFF.

The CDR3 DNA reads as TGTGCCAGCAGTGAGTCTAGCGGGAATCAAGAGACCCAGTACTTC. Protein sequence: CASSESSGNQETQYF. This rearrangement joins TRBV6-4 to TRBJ2-5; 9 bases map to TRBD2. V lost 3 bases and J lost 2; bases outside the gene matches: 4. The CDR3 is made up of 15 amino acids. Germline loops: CDR1 MRHNA, CDR2 SNTAGT.

This chain links TRBV27 with TRBJ2-7; TRBD1 matches at 10 bases. This CDR3 is 15 amino acids long. The junction had 9 bases not matched to a gene; V was cut back by 5 bases and J by 5 bases. Germline V gene data show CDR1 as MNHEY and CDR2 as SMNVEV (reference sequence). The CDR3 reads CASSVRDRGLDEQYF. Here the CDR3 DNA reads TGTGCCAGCAGTGTCCGGGACAGGGGCCTCGACGAGCAGTACTTC.

The sample holds a few counts of this clone. The chain links TRBV15 to TRBJ1-1; no definite D call. The CDR3 loop spans 17 amino acids. With 0 bases removed from V and 0 bases from J, the gap between germline ends came to 14 bases. Germline V gene data show CDR1 as LNHNV and CDR2 as YYDKDF (reference sequence). DNA for the CDR3: TGTGCCACCAGCAGAGAGGGGAGCGCGGGGATGAACACTGAAGCTTTCTTT. Amino acids: CATSREGSAGMNTEAFF. Using reference TRBV15 and TRBJ1-1 for the parts outside the CDR3, the full variable domain is DAMVIQNPRYQVTQFGKPVTLSCSQTLNHNVMYWYQQKSSQAPKLLFHYYDKDFNNEADTPDNFQSRRPNTSFCFLDIRSPGLGDTAMYLCATSREGSAGMNTEAFFGQGTRLTVV.

CDR3 sequence: CASSPTGTANQPQHF. DNA for the CDR3: TGTGCCAGTAGCCCAACCGGGACCGCAAATCAGCCCCAGCATTTT. The V gene is TRBV19, the J gene TRBJ1-5; a possible D gene is TRBD1 (5 bases). V shed 6 bases and J shed 4 bases, with 16 bases lying between them. This CDR3 is built from 15 residues. Germline V gene lookup returns CDR1 LNHDA and CDR2 SQIVND (reference sequence).

This chain connects TRBV7-9 to TRBJ1-2; D is possibly TRBD1 (5 bases). V was clipped by 8 bases and J by 3 bases, with 10 bases between them. CDR1 SEHNR and CDR2 FQNEAQ come from the germline V gene (reference sequence). The CDR3 consists of 12 residues. The CDR3 nucleotides are TGTGCCAGCGGGGCCAGAGACTATGGCTACACCTTC. It yields the protein CASGARDYGYTF.

This clone was observed a handful of times. At one end the junction does not follow the germline gene, possibly because of a read error. This sequence joins TRBV6-1 and TRBJ2-2, with D unresolved. The CDR3 totals 15 residues. The germline gives CDR1 MNHNS, CDR2 SASEGT. CDR3 DNA: TGTGCCAGCAGGGAAGGGCCAGCGAACACCGGGGAGCTGTTTTTT. Amino acid sequence: CASREGPANTGELFF.